Listed below are T cell receptor beta chains from one sample, sequenced in a study of T cells after yellow fever vaccination. TCRdb called the 5' RACE reads again in MiXCR, with one record for every CDR3 protein. The sample shows 250,000 to 400,000 distinct CDR3 sequences, 3.5% to 5% of them seen only once. The input for sequencing was PBMCs, taken 15 days after the yellow fever booster vaccination. The receptors were sampled from a man aged 18 to 29 who received the YFV17D yellow fever vaccine. CDR3s include the opening cysteine and the closing phenylalanine or tryptophan. The order of the fields is clone size, J gene, V gene, D gene, CDR3 DNA, CDR3 protein. D genes are given only for firm matches. Part of the rows lack a size; the others show once, few, many or a class for expanded clones.

clone size: many
J gene: TRBJ2-5
V gene: TRBV7-9
D gene: TRBD2
CDR3 DNA: TGTGCCAGCAGCCTACAGACTAGCGGGGGGACCCAGTACTTC
CDR3 protein: CASSLQTSGGTQYF

clone size: many
J gene: TRBJ2-1
V gene: TRBV6-5
D gene: TRBD2
CDR3 DNA: TGTGCCAGCAGTTACTCATCAGCGGGGAATGAGCAGTTCTTC
CDR3 protein: CASSYSSAGNEQFF

clone size: few
J gene: TRBJ2-3
V gene: TRBV29-1
D gene: NA
CDR3 DNA: TGCAGCGAGGCTGTTGGCACAGATACGCAGTATTTT
CDR3 protein: CSEAVGTDTQYF

clone size: NA
J gene: TRBJ2-7
V gene: TRBV18
D gene: NA
CDR3 DNA: TGTGCCAGCTCAGGGACGGACACCTACGAGCAGTACTTC
CDR3 protein: CASSGTDTYEQYF

clone size: few
J gene: TRBJ2-7
V gene: TRBV11-2
D gene: NA
CDR3 DNA: TGTGCCAGCAGCTTAGCCAACTACCGGGAAAAGGTTTACGAGCAGTACTTC
CDR3 protein: CASSLANYREKVYEQYF

clone size: few
J gene: TRBJ1-5
V gene: TRBV20-1
D gene: NA
CDR3 DNA: TGCAGTGCCCCGGGACGGACTAGCGATCAGCCCCAGCATTTT
CDR3 protein: CSAPGRTSDQPQHF

clone size: many
J gene: TRBJ2-7
V gene: TRBV12-3/TRBV12-4
D gene: NA
CDR3 DNA: TGTGCCAGCAGTTTGGCCCTCCCCCGGCACGGATACTACGAGCAGTACTTC
CDR3 protein: CASSLALPRHGYYEQYF

clone size: few
J gene: TRBJ2-1
V gene: TRBV7-9
D gene: NA
CDR3 DNA: TGTGCCAGCAGCTTACTTAGCGTAATCTACAATGAGCAGTTCTTC
CDR3 protein: CASSLLSVIYNEQFF

clone size: many
J gene: TRBJ1-1
V gene: TRBV12-3/TRBV12-4
D gene: NA
CDR3 DNA: TGTGCCAGCAAAGGATTCGAAGCTTTCTTT
CDR3 protein: CASKGFEAFF

clone size: NA
J gene: TRBJ2-3
V gene: TRBV5-1
D gene: NA
CDR3 DNA: TGCGCCAGCAGCCCCCCTCGGGAACTACACACAGATACGCAGTATTTT
CDR3 protein: CASSPPRELHTDTQYF

clone size: NA
J gene: TRBJ2-1
V gene: TRBV7-2
D gene: TRBD2
CDR3 DNA: TGTGCCAGCAGGGGTGCTAGCGGCCTAGGGCAGTTCTTC
CDR3 protein: CASRGASGLGQFF

clone size: NA
J gene: TRBJ1-5
V gene: TRBV7-2
D gene: NA
CDR3 DNA: TGTGCCAGCAGCTTAGAGTGGGTACGGGGTCAGCCCCAGCATTTT
CDR3 protein: CASSLEWVRGQPQHF

clone size: many
J gene: TRBJ2-7
V gene: TRBV5-1
D gene: NA
CDR3 DNA: TGCGCCAGCAGCTATTTACCCGGGGACTCCTACGAGCAGTACTTC
CDR3 protein: CASSYLPGDSYEQYF

clone size: many
J gene: TRBJ1-6
V gene: TRBV10-3
D gene: NA
CDR3 DNA: TGTGCCATCAGTGATGGCGTGTATAATTCACCCCTCCACTTT
CDR3 protein: CAISDGVYNSPLHF

clone size: few
J gene: TRBJ2-3
V gene: TRBV11-2
D gene: TRBD2
CDR3 DNA: TGTGCCAGCAGCTCGACTAGCGGGGTTAAAGATACGCAGTATTTT
CDR3 protein: CASSSTSGVKDTQYF

clone size: many
J gene: TRBJ1-5
V gene: TRBV28
D gene: NA
CDR3 DNA: TGTGCCAGCAGTTTCGAATATAGCAATCAGCCCCAGCATTTT
CDR3 protein: CASSFEYSNQPQHF

clone size: many
J gene: TRBJ2-1
V gene: TRBV29-1
D gene: TRBD2
CDR3 DNA: TGCAGCGTATCTAGCGGGGGGCTGGATGAGCAGTTCTTC
CDR3 protein: CSVSSGGLDEQFF

clone size: many
J gene: TRBJ2-2
V gene: TRBV5-1
D gene: TRBD1
CDR3 DNA: TGCGCCAGCAGCTCGGACAGGGGGCGCGTCGGGGAGCTGTTTTTT
CDR3 protein: CASSSDRGRVGELFF

clone size: few
J gene: TRBJ1-5
V gene: TRBV24-1
D gene: NA
CDR3 DNA: TGTGCCACCAGTGATTATCCGGCGGGAGGCAATCAGCCCCAGCATTTT
CDR3 protein: CATSDYPAGGNQPQHF

clone size: few
J gene: TRBJ2-3
V gene: TRBV28
D gene: TRBD1
CDR3 DNA: TGTGCCAGCACCCCTACAGGGGGCAAGGGCACAGATACGCAGTATTTT
CDR3 protein: CASTPTGGKGTDTQYF